This note documents a single T cell receptor (beta chain) sequence. Its antigen is as yet unknown. These data originate in a study of radiotherapy plus CTLA-4 blockade in lung cancer. Study-wide findings and caveats: Interferon-beta, together with early blood T cell clone dynamics, reportedly best predicted response.

Libraries were prepared by immunoSEQ multiplex PCR; TCRdb keeps only in-frame clonotypes and omits some of them. The sample consists of 43,000 or so clones, approximately 62% of them appearing once. Treatment of patients with chemo-refractory metastatic non-small-cell lung cancer consisted of focal radiation plus CTLA-4 blockade with ipilimumab. The clonotype originates from a human donor with non-small cell lung cancer who had a partial response to radiotherapy plus ipilimumab. The sample here was peripheral blood, taken from a patient treated with radiotherapy plus ipilimumab.

CDR3 protein: CASRGGGATNEKLFF. DNA for the CDR3: TGTGCCAGCCGCGGTGGGGGGGCAACTAATGAAAAACTGTTTTTT. The chain uses TRBV11-2 and TRBJ1-4, with D possibly being TRBD1 (5 bases). The V and J ends lost 8 bases and 0 bases respectively, with 13 bases between them. The CDR3 runs 15 residues. Germline V gene data show CDR1 as SGHAT and CDR2 as FQNNGV.